These 31 T cell receptor beta chains were sequenced from one sample in a study of neoadjuvant nivolumab and ipilimumab in lung cancer (dated by TCRdb to the early 2020s). The protocol used for the library was the immunoSEQ multiplex PCR assay. Not all clones reach the TCRdb copy of this immuneACCESS table, which keeps in-frame sequences only. Checked studies attribute under half of the gap to unresolved V genes and leave the rest unexplained. This sample comprises about 9,700 clones, roughly 80% of them detected only once. 6.5% to 9.5% of the sample is taken by the ten largest. The time point label of this sample denotes: at surgical resection after neoadjuvant nivolumab +/- ipilimumab. Sequenced material: tumor tissue, taken after neoadjuvant nivolumab, alone or with ipilimumab, at or shortly before surgery. The source is an adult with non-small cell lung cancer. Some clones in this sample may be carry-over from other donors' samples.

The chain joins TRBV5-1 to TRBJ2-1; D call uncertain. V was trimmed by 3 bases and J by 5 bases, leaving 15 bases between them. The germline CDR1 and CDR2 sequences are SGHRS and YFSETQ. This CDR3 is 15 amino acids long. Written as DNA, the CDR3 is TGCGCCAGCAGCTCAGGCCCCGAAGGGCACAATGAGCAGTTCTTC. This codes for CASSSGPEGHNEQFF.

V and J are TRBV7-2 and TRBJ2-7; D gene unclear. V was pared by 4 bases and J by 2 bases, with 12 bases between. CDR1 is SGHTA and CDR2 is FQGNSA in the germline V gene. The CDR3 is 14 residues long. The CDR3 reads CASSSRGPPYEQYF. CDR3 bases: TGTGCCAGCAGCTCCAGAGGACCCCCCTACGAGCAGTACTTC.

The CDR3 protein is CSVGQDGSYNEQFF. DNA for the CDR3: TGCAGCGTCGGACAAGACGGCTCCTACAATGAGCAGTTCTTC. The rearrangement joins TRBV29-1 to TRBJ2-1, with D perhaps TRBD1 (5 bases). The ends were cut back, 6 bases at V and 0 bases at J, with 12 bases in the middle. CDR1 and CDR2 (germline): SQVTM, ANQGSEA. The CDR3 covers 14 residues.

This chain joins TRBV27 and TRBJ1-1; 8 bases map to TRBD1. Germline trimming cut 3 bases from V and 4 bases from J; bases unmatched to any gene: 1. Germline-derived CDR1 and CDR2 are MNHEY and SMNVEV (reference sequence). There are 13 residues in the CDR3. The CDR3 DNA reads TGTGCCAGCAGTTTCGACAGGGGCACTGAAGCTTTCTTT. Amino acids: CASSFDRGTEAFF.

The chain recombines TRBV14 with TRBJ2-7; D is undetermined. Germline CDR1 reads SGHDN; CDR2 reads FVKESK. This CDR3 has 12 amino acids. V lost 4 bases, J lost 3 bases, and 7 bases lay in between. The CDR3 DNA follows: TGTGCCAGCAGCCCCTCCGGCTACGAGCAGTACTTC. The encoded protein is CASSPSGYEQYF.

The chain joins TRBV5-6 to TRBJ1-2, with no clear D. The CDR3 extends over 15 amino acids. The germline V gene has CDR1 SGHDT and CDR2 YYEEEE. Trimming left V 0 bases short and J 1 base short, with 10 bases between. The CDR3 DNA sequence: TGTGCCAGCAGCTTGGGTTACACTAGTAACTATGGCTACACCTTC. Its protein is CASSLGYTSNYGYTF.

The chain recombines TRBV19 with TRBJ1-5; D uncertain. This CDR3 has 13 amino acids. Germline V gene lookup returns CDR1 LNHDA and CDR2 SQIVND (reference sequence). V lost 4 bases and J lost 3, with 7 bases in between. Here the CDR3 reads CASSTQNNQPQHF. DNA of the CDR3: TGTGCCAGTAGTACACAAAACAATCAGCCCCAGCATTTT.

The CDR3 is CASRDAQDLWSWGSYEQYF. CDR3 nucleotides: TGTGCCAGCAGGGATGCCCAGGACCTCTGGTCTTGGGGGTCCTACGAGCAGTACTTC. The chain couples TRBV5-6 to TRBJ2-7; D is possibly TRBD1 or TRBD2 (5 bases each). CDR1 and CDR2 (germline): SGHDT, YYEEEE. V was trimmed by 5 bases and J by 1 base, leaving 28 bases between them. The CDR3 has 19 residues.

The chain couples TRBV7-9 to TRBJ2-3; D gene uncertain. The CDR3 extends over 14 amino acids. The germline V and J ends were trimmed by 3 bases and 3 bases, with 10 bases remaining between them. CDR1 is SEHNR, CDR2 FQNEAQ, per germline (reference sequence). As DNA, the CDR3 is TGTGCCAGCAGCTTTGGGCAAGAAACAGATACGCAGTATTTT. This translates into CASSFGQETDTQYF.

The chain combines TRBV19 with TRBJ1-6, with D unclear. There are 15 residues in the CDR3. The germline V gene encodes CDR1 LNHDA and CDR2 SQIVND (reference sequence). V was shortened by 6 bases and J by 5 bases, with 14 bases between the two germline ends. The CDR3 loop is CASSPTPPDNSPLHF. The CDR3 nucleotides read TGTGCCAGTAGCCCGACACCGCCGGATAATTCACCCCTCCACTTT.

The rearrangement links TRBV14 to TRBJ2-6; the D gene is possibly TRBD1 (6 bases). This CDR3 has 21 residues. Germline loops: CDR1 SGHDN, CDR2 FVKESK. V was shortened by 1 base and J by 0 bases, with 22 bases between the two germline ends. The DNA for the CDR3 is TGTGCCAGCAGCCAAGGACGGACAGTACGGGGAACTTTCTCTGGGGCCAACGTCCTGACTTTC. This encodes CASSQGRTVRGTFSGANVLTF.

The J gene is TRBJ2-7, the V gene TRBV6-6; weak D call: TRBD2 (6 bases). The CDR3 runs to 14 residues. Deletions cut 3 bases from V and 5 bases from J, with 14 bases between. CDR1 is MNHNY and CDR2 is SVGAGI in the germline V gene (reference sequence). The CDR3 nucleotides are TGTGCCAGCAGTTATAGGGAGGTGCAAAACGAGCAGTACTTC. It specifies CASSYREVQNEQYF.

V and J are TRBV27 and TRBJ2-7; D might be TRBD1 (6 bases). V was clipped by 3 bases and J by 3 bases, with 15 bases between them. The CDR3 loop spans 15 amino acids. CDR1 MNHEY and CDR2 SMNVEV come from the germline V gene (reference sequence). CDR3 protein: CASSLGAQFYYEQYF. DNA of the CDR3: TGTGCCAGCAGTTTGGGGGCCCAGTTCTACTACGAGCAGTACTTC.

The chain combines TRBV4-2 with TRBJ1-2, with D possibly matching TRBD1 (5 bases). The CDR3 is 16 residues long. Germline V gives CDR1 LGHNA, CDR2 YNFKEQ. V dropped 3 bases and J dropped 3 bases, with 17 bases sitting between them. DNA for the CDR3: TGTGCCAGCAGCCACGATGACGGGGGGGATTACTATGGCTACACCTTC. It translates to CASSHDDGGDYYGYTF.

This chain uses TRBV11-3 with TRBJ2-7, with 9 bases aligning to TRBD2. There are 17 residues in the CDR3. CDR1 SGHNT and CDR2 YENEEA come from the germline V gene. Trimming removed 5 bases from V and 6 bases from J; junction bases left unmatched: 17. DNA of the CDR3: TGTGCCAGCAGCGCACGCTTCGGAATAGCGGGAGAGACCGAGCAGTACTTC. Translating it yields CASSARFGIAGETEQYF.

There are a few counts of this clone. The rearrangement uses TRBV2 and TRBJ2-7, with 13 positions matching TRBD2. The germline gives CDR1 SNHLY, CDR2 FYNNEI. The J segment lost 12 bases and the V segment lost 9 bases, leaving 11 bases of the junction unmatched. The CDR3 has 13 residues. CDR3 amino acids: CASAGTSGNRRYF. CDR3 nucleotides: TGTGCCAGTGCCGGGACTAGCGGGAACCGGCGGTACTTC.

The rearrangement joins TRBV7-9 to TRBJ1-1; D might be TRBD1 (5 bases). This CDR3 is 14 amino acids long. Germline CDR1 is SEHNR and CDR2 is FQNEAQ (reference sequence). V was cut by 3 bases and J by 0 bases, with 8 bases left in between. CDR3 DNA sequence: TGTGCCAGCAGCTTTGAACAGGTGAACACTGAAGCTTTCTTT. Amino acids: CASSFEQVNTEAFF.

The chain employs TRBV5-6 and TRBJ2-7; 12 bases line up with TRBD2. V dropped 1 base and J dropped 2; count of bases not matched to a gene: 1. Germline assignment: CDR1 SGHDT and CDR2 YYEEEE. The CDR3 is made up of 15 amino acids. The CDR3 loop reads CASSLPSGRAYEQYF. The CDR3 DNA follows: TGTGCCAGCAGCTTGCCTAGCGGGAGGGCCTACGAGCAGTACTTC.

This chain uses TRBV7-9 with TRBJ2-7; 9 bases line up with TRBD2. V was clipped by 5 bases and J by 6 bases; unmatched bases: 5. The germline V gene has CDR1 SEHNR and CDR2 FQNEAQ (reference sequence). This CDR3 contains 13 residues. The CDR3 here is CASSPGLAGEQYF. In nucleotides, the CDR3 is TGTGCCAGCAGCCCGGGACTAGCTGGCGAGCAGTACTTC.

This sequence joins TRBV18 and TRBJ2-1; TRBD2 might be the D (5 bases). The ends were cut back, 2 bases at V and 0 bases at J, with 11 bases in the middle. This CDR3 spans 16 amino acids. Per germline, CDR1 KGHSH and CDR2 LQKENI. In DNA, the CDR3 is TGTGCCAGCTCACCAAGAAGCGGAAGCTCCTACAATGAGCAGTTCTTC. It encodes CASSPRSGSSYNEQFF.

The CDR3 nucleotides read TGTGCCAGCAGCATAGGACAGGGATGGAACACTGAAGCTTTCTTT. Its protein is CASSIGQGWNTEAFF. This rearrangement joins TRBV7-8 to TRBJ1-1; 8 nucleotides line up with TRBD1. Germline-derived CDR1 and CDR2 are SGHVS and FQNEAQ. This CDR3 has 15 residues. The V and J ends lost 5 bases and 1 base, in that order; junction bases with no gene match: 6.

This chain joins TRBV5-4 and TRBJ2-3; no reliable D call. Looked up from germline, CDR1 is SGHNT and CDR2 is YYREEE (reference sequence). Deletions cut 0 bases from V and 3 bases from J, with 5 bases between. The CDR3 is 13 amino acids. CDR3: CASSLAGTDTQYF. CDR3 nucleotides: TGTGCCAGCAGCTTGGCCGGTACAGATACGCAGTATTTT.

A few counts support this clone. The CDR3 nucleotides are TGTGCCAGCAGCCCTGCACCGCACTCCTACGAGCAGTACTTC. Translation: CASSPAPHSYEQYF. The chain joins TRBV7-7 to TRBJ2-7; D is uncertain. The V gene lost 5 bases and the J gene lost 0 bases, with 11 bases spanning the gap. This CDR3 is 14 amino acids long. CDR1 and CDR2 from the germline V gene are SSHAT and FNYEAQ (reference sequence).

This clone has only one observation. This chain connects TRBV7-9 to TRBJ2-3; the match to TRBD1 covers 7 bases. The V segment lost 5 bases and the J segment 2 bases; nucleotides outside the gene matches: 10. Germline CDR1 and CDR2: SEHNR and FQNEAQ (reference sequence). The CDR3 length is 16 residues. CDR3 in amino acids: CASSERLGQDTDTQYF. CDR3 DNA sequence: TGTGCCAGCAGCGAGAGGCTCGGACAGGACACAGATACGCAGTATTTT.

The chain links TRBV18 to TRBJ2-7; 13 bases map to TRBD2. The CDR3 totals 15 residues. Trimming took 5 bases from V and 4 from J; bases not matched to a gene: 5. Germline lookup yields CDR1 KGHSH and CDR2 LQKENI. The CDR3 spells CASSAPGLAGYEQYF. CDR3 nucleotide sequence: TGTGCCAGCTCAGCCCCGGGACTAGCGGGATACGAGCAGTACTTC. The entire variable domain, with the rest obtained from reference TRBV18 and TRBJ2-7, is as follows: NAGVMQNPRHLVRRRGQEARLRCSPMKGHSHVYWYRQLPEEGLKFMVYLQKENIIDESGMPKERFSAEFPKEGPSILRIQQVVRGDSAAYFCASSAPGLAGYEQYFGPGTRLTVT.

V usage is TRBV11-2 and J usage is TRBJ2-3; no firm D call. The CDR3 covers 13 residues. V was pared by 5 bases and J by 2 bases, with 8 bases between. Germline values: CDR1 SGHAT, CDR2 FQNNGV. The CDR3 protein is CASSPGYTDTQYF. The CDR3 DNA reads as TGTGCCAGCAGCCCTGGATACACAGATACGCAGTATTTT.

The rearrangement uses TRBV9 and TRBJ2-1, with TRBD2 identical over 9 bases. Trimming cost V 3 bases and J 4 bases; bases outside gene matches: 8. CDR1 and CDR2 from the germline V gene are SGDLS and YYNGEE. This CDR3 spans 16 amino acids. DNA of the CDR3: TGTGCCAGCAGCGGACAGGCGGGAGGGCTTTACAATGAGCAGTTCTTC. This encodes CASSGQAGGLYNEQFF.

The V and J genes are TRBV5-1 and TRBJ2-3; TRBD2 is a possible D gene (6 bases). Per the germline V gene, CDR1 is SGHRS and CDR2 is YFSETQ. Trimming stripped 9 bases from V and 4 bases from J, with 18 bases between. This CDR3 spans 14 amino acids. CDR3: CATRRGGIADTQYF. CDR3 nucleotide sequence: TGCGCCACCCGACGTGGGGGGATCGCAGATACGCAGTATTTT.

V is TRBV7-2 and J is TRBJ1-5; 9 bases line up with TRBD1. Germline assignment: CDR1 SGHTA and CDR2 FQGNSA. The CDR3 totals 16 residues. Unmatched junction bases numbered 10, after V lost 4 bases and J lost 6 bases. CDR3 sequence reads: CASSSVDRGRAQPQHF. In nucleotides, the CDR3 is TGTGCCAGCAGCTCCGTAGACAGGGGGAGGGCTCAGCCCCAGCATTTT.

The genes are TRBV4-1 and TRBJ1-5, with D possibly matching TRBD1 (6 bases). Germline values: CDR1 MGHRA, CDR2 YSYEKL. This CDR3 contains 16 residues. Trimming shortened V by 1 base and J by 4 bases, and 14 bases separated the two germline ends. The CDR3 coding sequence is TGCGCCAGCAGCCAAGGTTCCGGGGGCCAGAATCAGCCCCAGCATTTT. It encodes CASSQGSGGQNQPQHF.

The V call is TRBV30, the J call TRBJ2-7, with TRBD2 as a possible D gene (6 bases). Per germline, CDR1 GTSNPN and CDR2 SVGIG (reference sequence). The CDR3 contains 12 residues. Trimming took off 0 bases at V and 8 bases at J, with 11 bases between the two ends. The CDR3 spells CAWSVWGRQQYF. The CDR3 DNA reads TGTGCCTGGAGTGTATGGGGGAGGCAGCAGTACTTC. Full variable domain (rest looked up from reference TRBV30 and TRBJ2-7): SQTIHQWPATLVQPVGSPLSLECTVEGTSNPNLYWYRQAAGRGLQLLFYSVGIGQISSEVPQNLSASRPQDRQFILSSKKLLLSDSGFYLCAWSVWGRQQYFGPGTRLTVT.